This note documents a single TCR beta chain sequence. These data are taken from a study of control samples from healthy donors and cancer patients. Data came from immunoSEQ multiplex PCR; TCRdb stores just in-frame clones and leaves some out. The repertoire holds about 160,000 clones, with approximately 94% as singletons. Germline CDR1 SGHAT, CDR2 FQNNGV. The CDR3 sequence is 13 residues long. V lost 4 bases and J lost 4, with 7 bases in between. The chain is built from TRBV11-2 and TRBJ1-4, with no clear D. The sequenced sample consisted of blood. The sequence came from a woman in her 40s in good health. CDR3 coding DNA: TGTGCCAGCAGCTCGTATTATAATGAAAAACTGTTTTTT. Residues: CASSSYYNEKLFF.